A selection of T cell receptor beta chains follows, all from one sample in a study of cytomegalovirus exposure and HLA in healthy donors. Assay used: immunoSEQ multiplex PCR; TCRdb lists only in-frame clones, some missing. The sample consists of 100,000 or so clones, around three quarters of them appearing once. Sequences were obtained from PBMCs. Receptors originate from a human donor in good health. CDR3s include the opening cysteine and the closing phenylalanine or tryptophan. Fields, in order: J gene, D gene, V gene, clone size, CDR3 protein, CDR3 DNA. D genes are given only for firm matches. Clone size is stated in some rows and not others, as once, few, many or a class when expanded.

TRBJ2-3 | TRBD2 | TRBV28 | . | CASSFYGGGTNTQYF | TGTGCCAGCAGTTTTTACGGCGGGGGGACGAATACGCAGTATTTT
TRBJ2-7 | . | TRBV10-3 | . | CATLDPGHRTYEQYF | TGTGCCACCCTTGACCCGGGACATAGAACCTACGAGCAGTACTTC
TRBJ2-3 | TRBD2 | TRBV25-1 | . | CASSERGLAGDTQYF | TGTGCCAGCAGTGAGAGGGGTCTAGCGGGAGATACGCAGTATTTT
TRBJ2-7 | TRBD2 | TRBV19 | . | CASSIIAGGPPNEQYF | TGTGCCAGTAGTATTATAGCGGGAGGGCCGCCCAACGAGCAGTACTTC
TRBJ1-2 | TRBD1 | TRBV6-5 | . | CASSYGDREGGYTF | TGTGCCAGCAGTTACGGGGACAGGGAGGGCGGCTACACCTTC
TRBJ1-2 | . | TRBV30 | . | CAWSAGRGYGYTF | TGTGCCTGGAGTGCCGGTCGGGGTTATGGCTACACCTTC
TRBJ2-7 | . | TRBV27 | . | CASSPNLASEQYF | TGTGCCAGCAGTCCCAATCTAGCATCCGAGCAGTACTTC
TRBJ1-1 | . | TRBV27 | . | CASSLVLNGNTEAFF | TGTGCCAGCAGTCTTGTTCTGAACGGGAACACTGAAGCTTTCTTT
TRBJ2-2 | TRBD2 | TRBV5-4 | . | CASSVRRGREVGELFF | TGTGCCAGCAGCGTGCGGCGCGGGAGGGAGGTCGGGGAGCTGTTTTTT
TRBJ1-5 | . | TRBV28 | few | CASRGPWGSDQPQHF | TGTGCCAGCCGCGGTCCTTGGGGCTCCGATCAGCCCCAGCATTTT
TRBJ2-1 | TRBD1 | TRBV11-3 | . | CASSSRTGQGNEQFF | TGTGCCAGCAGCTCCCGGACAGGGCAGGGGAATGAGCAGTTCTTC
TRBJ1-5 | TRBD1 | TRBV7-2 | . | CASSSGTGVTSNQPQHF | TGTGCCAGCAGCTCCGGGACAGGGGTTACGAGCAATCAGCCCCAGCATTTT
TRBJ1-3 | . | TRBV9 | . | CASSVYPPDIIRNTIYF | TGTGCCAGCAGCGTATATCCCCCAGACATTATCCGAAACACCATATATTTT
TRBJ2-7 | . | TRBV10-3 | . | CAISELPSYEQYF | TGTGCCATCAGTGAGCTCCCCTCCTACGAGCAGTACTTC